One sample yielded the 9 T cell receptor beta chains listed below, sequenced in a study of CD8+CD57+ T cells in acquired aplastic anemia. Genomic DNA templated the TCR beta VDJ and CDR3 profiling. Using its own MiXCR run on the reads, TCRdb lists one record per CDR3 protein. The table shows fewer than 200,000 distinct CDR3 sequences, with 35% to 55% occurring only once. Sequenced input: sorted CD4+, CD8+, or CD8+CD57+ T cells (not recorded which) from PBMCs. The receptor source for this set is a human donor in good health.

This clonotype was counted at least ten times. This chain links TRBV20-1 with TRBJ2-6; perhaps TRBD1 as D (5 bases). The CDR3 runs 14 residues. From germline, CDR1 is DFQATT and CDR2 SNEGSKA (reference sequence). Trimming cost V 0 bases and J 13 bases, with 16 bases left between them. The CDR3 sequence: CSAREALGPGVLTF. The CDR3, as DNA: TGCAGTGCTAGAGAAGCTCTGGGGCCAGGGGTCCTGACTTTC.

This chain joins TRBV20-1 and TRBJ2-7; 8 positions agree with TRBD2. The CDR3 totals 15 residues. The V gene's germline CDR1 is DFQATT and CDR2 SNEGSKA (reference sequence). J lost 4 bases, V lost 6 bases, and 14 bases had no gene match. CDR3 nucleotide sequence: TGCAGTGCGAAAAGCCCGGGACTAGGAATATACGAGCAGTACTTC. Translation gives CSAKSPGLGIYEQYF.

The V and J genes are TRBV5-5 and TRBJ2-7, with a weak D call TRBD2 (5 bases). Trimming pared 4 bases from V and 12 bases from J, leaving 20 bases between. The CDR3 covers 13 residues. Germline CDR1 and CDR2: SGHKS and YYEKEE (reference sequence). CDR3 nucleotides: TGTGCCAGCAGCAGCGGAACTAGTATTCAACGGTACTTC. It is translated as CASSSGTSIQRYF.

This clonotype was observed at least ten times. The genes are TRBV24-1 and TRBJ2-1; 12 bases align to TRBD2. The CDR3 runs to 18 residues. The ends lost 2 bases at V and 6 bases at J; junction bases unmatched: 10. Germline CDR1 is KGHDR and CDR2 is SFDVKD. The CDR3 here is CATSDSRASGGAVNEQFF. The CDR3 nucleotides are TGTGCCACCAGTGATTCCCGGGCTAGCGGGGGGGCGGTCAATGAGCAGTTCTTC.

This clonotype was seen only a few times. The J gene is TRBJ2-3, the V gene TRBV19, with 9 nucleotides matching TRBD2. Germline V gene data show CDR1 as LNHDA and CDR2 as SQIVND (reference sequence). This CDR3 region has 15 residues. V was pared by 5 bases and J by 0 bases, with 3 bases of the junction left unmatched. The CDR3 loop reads CASSPSGRSTDTQYF. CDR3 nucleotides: TGTGCCAGTAGTCCCAGCGGGAGGAGCACAGATACGCAGTATTTT.

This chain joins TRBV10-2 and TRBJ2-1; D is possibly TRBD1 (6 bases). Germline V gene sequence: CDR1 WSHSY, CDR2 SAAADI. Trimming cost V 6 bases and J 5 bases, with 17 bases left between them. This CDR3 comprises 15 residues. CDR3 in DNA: TGCGCCAGCAGCGACGGACAGCACTATGACAATGAGCAGTTCTTC. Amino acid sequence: CASSDGQHYDNEQFF.

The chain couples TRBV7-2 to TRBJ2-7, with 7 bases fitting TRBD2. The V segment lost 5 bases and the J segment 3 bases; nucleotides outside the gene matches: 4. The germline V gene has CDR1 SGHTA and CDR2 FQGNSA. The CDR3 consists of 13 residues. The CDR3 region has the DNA TGTGCCAGCAGCGGTAGCGGGTACTACGAGCAGTACTTC. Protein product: CASSGSGYYEQYF.

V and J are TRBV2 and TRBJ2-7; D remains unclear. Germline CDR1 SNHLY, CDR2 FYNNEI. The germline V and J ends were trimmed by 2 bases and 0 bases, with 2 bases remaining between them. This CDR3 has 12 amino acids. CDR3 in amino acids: CASSEYSYEQYF. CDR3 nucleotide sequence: TGTGCCAGCAGTGAATACTCCTACGAGCAGTACTTC.

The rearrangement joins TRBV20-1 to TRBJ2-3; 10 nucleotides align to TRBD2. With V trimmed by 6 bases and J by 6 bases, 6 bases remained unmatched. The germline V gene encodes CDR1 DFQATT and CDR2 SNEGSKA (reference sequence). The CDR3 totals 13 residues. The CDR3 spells CSALGLAVDTQYF. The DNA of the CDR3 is TGCAGTGCCCTAGGACTAGCGGTCGATACGCAGTATTTT.